What follows describes a single T cell receptor (beta chain). Its specificity is unknown. This sample is drawn from a study of post-analysis software for immune sequencing data. The CDR3 totals 14 residues. Between the trimmed V and J ends, which lost 1 base and 4 bases, there was a span of 8 bases. The germline gives CDR1 SGHVS, CDR2 FQNEAQ. Broader study findings: Controls had significantly higher normalized Chao1 diversity than multiple sclerosis patients. In patients, about 5 TRBV segments were more frequent than in controls, with TRBV5-6, TRBV5-1 and TRBV20-1 among them.

Each TCR beta cDNA library carried unique molecular identifiers. T cells, about 0.95 to 10 million of them, yielded some 500,000 cDNA molecules. TCRdb ran MiXCR on the PCR reads and lists one entry per CDR3 protein. The table has about 820,000 distinct CDR3 sequences, under 70% seen once; the top ten hold about 4.8%. The sequenced sample was blood. This rearrangement joins TRBV7-8 to TRBJ1-5; D may be TRBD1 (5 bases). The origin of this receptor is a girl between 5 and 17 years old with multiple sclerosis. The CDR3 spells CASSLGTLNQPQHF. The CDR3 bases are TGTGCCAGCAGCTTAGGGACACTGAATCAGCCCCAGCATTTT.